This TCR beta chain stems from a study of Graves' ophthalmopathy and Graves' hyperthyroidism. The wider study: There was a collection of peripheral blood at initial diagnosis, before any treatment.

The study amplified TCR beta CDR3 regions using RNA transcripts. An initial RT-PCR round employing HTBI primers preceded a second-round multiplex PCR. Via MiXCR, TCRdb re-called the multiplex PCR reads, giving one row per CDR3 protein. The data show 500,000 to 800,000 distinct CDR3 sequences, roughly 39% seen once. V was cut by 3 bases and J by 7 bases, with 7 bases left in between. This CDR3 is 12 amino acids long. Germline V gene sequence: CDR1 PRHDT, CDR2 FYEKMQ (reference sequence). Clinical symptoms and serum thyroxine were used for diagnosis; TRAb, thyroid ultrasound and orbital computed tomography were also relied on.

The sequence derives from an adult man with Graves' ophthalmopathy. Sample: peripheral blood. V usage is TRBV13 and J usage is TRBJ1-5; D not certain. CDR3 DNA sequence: TGTGCCAGCAGCTTTCATGGGCAGCCCCAGCATTTT. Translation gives CASSFHGQPQHF. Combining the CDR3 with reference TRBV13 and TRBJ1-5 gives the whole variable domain AAGVIQSPRHLIKEKRETATLKCYPIPRHDTVYWYQQGPGQDPQFLISFYEKMQSDKGSIPDRFSAQQFSDYHSELNMSSLELGDSALYFCASSFHGQPQHFGDGTRLSIL.